The clone carrying this TCR beta chain appeared a few times. For the second PCR, which ran for roughly 6 to 12 cycles, a sample-barcoded 5' primer and a J-beta primer mix were used. TCRdb re-called the 5' RACE reads through MiXCR, storing one row per CDR3 protein. The profile shows 800,000 or so distinct CDR3 sequences, 20% to 25% of them singletons. Per germline, CDR1 SGHTA and CDR2 FQGTGA. With 5 bases removed from V and 6 bases from J, the gap between germline ends came to 19 bases. This CDR3 region has 15 residues. The source of the sample is a study of blood T cells in healthy people across ages. This sample also belongs to another study, concerning T cells of mothers and their children. From that study: Over 9.5 million TCR beta CDR3 reads were obtained from each mother, and roughly 3 million from each child.

The clonotype was recovered from a boy aged 5 to 17 in good health. The genes are TRBV7-3 and TRBJ1-2; D is perhaps TRBD1 (6 bases). Sample: blood. CDR3 sequence: CASSDLLNRTDGYTF. CDR3 DNA sequence: TGTGCCAGCAGCGACCTACTTAATCGGACAGATGGCTACACCTTC.